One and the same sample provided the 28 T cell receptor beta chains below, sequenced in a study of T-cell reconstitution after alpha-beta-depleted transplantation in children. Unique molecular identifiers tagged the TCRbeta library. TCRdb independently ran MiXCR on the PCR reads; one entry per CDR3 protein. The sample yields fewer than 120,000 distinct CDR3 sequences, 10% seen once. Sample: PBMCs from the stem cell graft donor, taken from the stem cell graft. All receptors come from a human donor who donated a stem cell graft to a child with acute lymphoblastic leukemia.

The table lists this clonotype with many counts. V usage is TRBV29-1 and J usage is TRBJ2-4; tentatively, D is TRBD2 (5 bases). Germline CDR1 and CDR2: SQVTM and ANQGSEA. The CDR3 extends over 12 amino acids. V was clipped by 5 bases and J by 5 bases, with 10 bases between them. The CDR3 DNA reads TGCAGCGTTACCGACGGGGAAAACATTCAGTACTTC. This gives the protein CSVTDGENIQYF.

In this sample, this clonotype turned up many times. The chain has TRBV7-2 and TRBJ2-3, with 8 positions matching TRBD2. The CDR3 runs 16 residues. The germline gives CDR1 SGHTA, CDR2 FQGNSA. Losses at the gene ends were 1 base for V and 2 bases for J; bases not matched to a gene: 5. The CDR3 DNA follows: TGTGCCAGCAGCTTAGGCGGGGGGTGGGACACAGATACGCAGTATTTT. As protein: CASSLGGGWDTDTQYF.

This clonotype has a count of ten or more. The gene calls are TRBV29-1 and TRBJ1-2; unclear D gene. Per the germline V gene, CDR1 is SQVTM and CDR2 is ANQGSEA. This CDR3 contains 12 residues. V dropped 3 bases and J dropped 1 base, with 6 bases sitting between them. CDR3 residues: CSVDRLNYGYTF. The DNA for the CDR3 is TGCAGCGTTGACAGACTTAACTATGGCTACACCTTC.

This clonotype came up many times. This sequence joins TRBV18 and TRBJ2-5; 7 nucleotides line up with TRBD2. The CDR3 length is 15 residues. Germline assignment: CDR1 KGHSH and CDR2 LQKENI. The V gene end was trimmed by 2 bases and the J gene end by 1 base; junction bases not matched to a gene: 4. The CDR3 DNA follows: TGTGCCAGCTCACCAGGTACTAGCGCCCAAGAGACCCAGTACTTC. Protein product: CASSPGTSAQETQYF.

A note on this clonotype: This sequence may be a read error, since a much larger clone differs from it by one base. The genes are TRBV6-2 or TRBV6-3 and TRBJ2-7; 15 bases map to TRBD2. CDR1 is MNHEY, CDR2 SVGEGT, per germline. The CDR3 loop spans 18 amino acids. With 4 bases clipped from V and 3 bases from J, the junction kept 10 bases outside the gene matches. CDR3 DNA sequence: TGTGCCAGCAGTTCCGTCCCGGGACTAGCGGGGGGAAGCTACGAGCAGTACTTC. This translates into CASSSVPGLAGGSYEQYF.

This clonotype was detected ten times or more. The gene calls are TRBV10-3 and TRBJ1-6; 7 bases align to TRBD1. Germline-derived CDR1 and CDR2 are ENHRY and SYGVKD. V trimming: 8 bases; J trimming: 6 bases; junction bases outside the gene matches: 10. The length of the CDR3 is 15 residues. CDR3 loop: CAIGNRDSPNSPLHF. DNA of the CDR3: TGTGCCATCGGGAACCGGGACAGCCCTAATTCACCCCTCCACTTT.

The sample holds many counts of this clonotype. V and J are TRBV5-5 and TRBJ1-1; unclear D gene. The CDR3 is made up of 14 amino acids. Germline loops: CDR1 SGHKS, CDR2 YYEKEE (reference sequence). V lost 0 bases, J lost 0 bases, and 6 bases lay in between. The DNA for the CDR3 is TGTGCCAGCAGCTTGGGTAATATGAACACTGAAGCTTTCTTT. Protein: CASSLGNMNTEAFF.

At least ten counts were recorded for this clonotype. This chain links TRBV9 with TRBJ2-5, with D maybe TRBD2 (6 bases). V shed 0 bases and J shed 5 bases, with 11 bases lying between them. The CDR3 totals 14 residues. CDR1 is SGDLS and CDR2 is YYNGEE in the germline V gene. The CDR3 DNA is TGTGCCAGCAGCGTAGCCGGGGAGGAGGAGACCCAGTACTTC. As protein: CASSVAGEEETQYF. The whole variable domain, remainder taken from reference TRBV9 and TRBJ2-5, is DSGVTQTPKHLITATGQRVTLRCSPRSGDLSVYWYQQSLDQGLQFLIQYYNGEERAKGNILERFSAQQFPDLHSELNLSSLELGDSALYFCASSVAGEEETQYFGPGTRLLVL.

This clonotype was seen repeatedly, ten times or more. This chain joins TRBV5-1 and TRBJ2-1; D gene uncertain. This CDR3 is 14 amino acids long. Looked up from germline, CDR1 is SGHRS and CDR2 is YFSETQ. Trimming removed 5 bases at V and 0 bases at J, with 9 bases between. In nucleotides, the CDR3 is TGCGCCAGCAGTGTAGGAAACTCCTACAATGAGCAGTTCTTC. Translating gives CASSVGNSYNEQFF. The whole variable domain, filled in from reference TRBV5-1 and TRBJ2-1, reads KAGVTQTPRYLIKTRGQQVTLSCSPISGHRSVSWYQQTPGQGLQFLFEYFSETQRNKGNFPGRFSGRQFSNSRSEMNVSTLELGDSALYLCASSVGNSYNEQFFGPGTRLTVL.

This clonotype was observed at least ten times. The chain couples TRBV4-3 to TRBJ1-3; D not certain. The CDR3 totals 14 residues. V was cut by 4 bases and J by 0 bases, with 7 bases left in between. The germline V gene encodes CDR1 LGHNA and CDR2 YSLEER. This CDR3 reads CASSPVGSGNTIYF. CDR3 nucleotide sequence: TGCGCCAGCAGCCCCGTCGGCTCTGGAAACACCATATATTTT.

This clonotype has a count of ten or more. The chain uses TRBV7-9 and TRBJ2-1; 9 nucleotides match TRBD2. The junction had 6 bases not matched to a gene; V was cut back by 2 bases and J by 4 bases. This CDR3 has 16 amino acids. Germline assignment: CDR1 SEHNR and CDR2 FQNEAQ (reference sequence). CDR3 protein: CASSLRGRALYNEQFF. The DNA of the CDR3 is TGTGCCAGCAGCTTACGCGGGAGGGCTCTATACAATGAGCAGTTCTTC.

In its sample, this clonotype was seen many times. CDR3 loop: CASSSPRANTEAFF. CDR3 nucleotides: TGTGCCAGCAGCTCCCCACGAGCGAACACTGAAGCTTTCTTT. This sequence joins TRBV5-5 and TRBJ1-1, with no clear D. Per germline, CDR1 SGHKS and CDR2 YYEKEE (reference sequence). This CDR3 comprises 14 residues. The V end lost 3 bases, the J end lost 1 base, and 10 bases lay between the germline ends.

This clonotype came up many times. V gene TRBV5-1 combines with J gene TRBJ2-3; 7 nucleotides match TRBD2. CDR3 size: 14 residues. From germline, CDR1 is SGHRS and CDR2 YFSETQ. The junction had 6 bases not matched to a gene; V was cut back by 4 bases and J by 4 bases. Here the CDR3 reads CASSGVGGSDTQYF. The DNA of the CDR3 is TGCGCCAGCAGCGGCGTGGGGGGGTCAGATACGCAGTATTTT. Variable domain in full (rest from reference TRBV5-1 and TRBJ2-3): KAGVTQTPRYLIKTRGQQVTLSCSPISGHRSVSWYQQTPGQGLQFLFEYFSETQRNKGNFPGRFSGRQFSNSRSEMNVSTLELGDSALYLCASSGVGGSDTQYFGPGTRLTVL.

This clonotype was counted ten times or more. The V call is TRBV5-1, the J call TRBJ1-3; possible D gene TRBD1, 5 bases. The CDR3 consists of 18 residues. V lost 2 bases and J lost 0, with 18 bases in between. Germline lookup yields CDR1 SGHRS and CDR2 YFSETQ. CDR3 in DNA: TGCGCCAGCAGCTTCGGGGCGGAAGGGACCCACTCTGGAAACACCATATATTTT. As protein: CASSFGAEGTHSGNTIYF.

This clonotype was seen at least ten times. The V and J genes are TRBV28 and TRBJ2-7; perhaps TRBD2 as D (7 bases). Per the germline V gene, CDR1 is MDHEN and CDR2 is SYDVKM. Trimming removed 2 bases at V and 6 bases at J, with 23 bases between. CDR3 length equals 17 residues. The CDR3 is CASSLRGAGRLGGEQYF. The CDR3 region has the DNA TGTGCCAGCAGTTTACGGGGGGCAGGGAGATTAGGTGGCGAGCAGTACTTC.

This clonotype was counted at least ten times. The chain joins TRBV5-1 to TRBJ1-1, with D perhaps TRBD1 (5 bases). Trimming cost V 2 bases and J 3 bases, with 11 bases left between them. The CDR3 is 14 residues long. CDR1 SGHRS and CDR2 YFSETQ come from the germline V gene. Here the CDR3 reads CASSLAAGDTEAFF. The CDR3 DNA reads TGCGCCAGCAGCTTAGCAGCGGGGGACACTGAAGCTTTCTTT. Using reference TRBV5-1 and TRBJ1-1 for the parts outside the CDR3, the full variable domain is KAGVTQTPRYLIKTRGQQVTLSCSPISGHRSVSWYQQTPGQGLQFLFEYFSETQRNKGNFPGRFSGRQFSNSRSEMNVSTLELGDSALYLCASSLAAGDTEAFFGQGTRLTVV.

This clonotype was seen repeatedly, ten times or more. CDR3 nucleotides: TGTGCCAGCAGTTACGTAGGGACTAGATCCAATGAGCAGTTCTTC. Translated: CASSYVGTRSNEQFF. The chain has TRBV6-5 and TRBJ2-1; 8 nucleotides match TRBD2. After removal of 2 bases from V and 6 bases from J, the junction contained 6 bases not matched to a gene. CDR1 is MNHEY, CDR2 SVGAGI, per germline. This CDR3 has 15 amino acids.

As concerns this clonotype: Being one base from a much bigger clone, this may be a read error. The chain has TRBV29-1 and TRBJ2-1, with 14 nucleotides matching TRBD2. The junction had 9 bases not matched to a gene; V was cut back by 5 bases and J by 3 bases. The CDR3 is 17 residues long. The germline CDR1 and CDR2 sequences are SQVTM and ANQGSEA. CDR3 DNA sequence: TGCAGCGTTCCGGGACTAGCGGGAGCCCTGCGCTACAATGAGCAGTTCTTC. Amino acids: CSVPGLAGALRYNEQFF.

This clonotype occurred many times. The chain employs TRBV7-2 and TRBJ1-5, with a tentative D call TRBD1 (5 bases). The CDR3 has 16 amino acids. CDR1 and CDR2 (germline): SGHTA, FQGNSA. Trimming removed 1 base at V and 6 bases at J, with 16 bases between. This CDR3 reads CASSLEGGGWGQPQHF. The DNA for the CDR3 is TGTGCCAGCAGCTTAGAGGGCGGGGGATGGGGTCAGCCCCAGCATTTT.

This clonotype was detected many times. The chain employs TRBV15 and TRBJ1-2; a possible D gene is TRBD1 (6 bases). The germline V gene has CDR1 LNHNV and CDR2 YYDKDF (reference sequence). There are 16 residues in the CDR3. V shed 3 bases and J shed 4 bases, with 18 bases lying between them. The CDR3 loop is CATSSPGQHLGYGYTF. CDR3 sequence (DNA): TGTGCCACCAGCAGTCCCGGACAGCACCTTGGCTATGGCTACACCTTC.

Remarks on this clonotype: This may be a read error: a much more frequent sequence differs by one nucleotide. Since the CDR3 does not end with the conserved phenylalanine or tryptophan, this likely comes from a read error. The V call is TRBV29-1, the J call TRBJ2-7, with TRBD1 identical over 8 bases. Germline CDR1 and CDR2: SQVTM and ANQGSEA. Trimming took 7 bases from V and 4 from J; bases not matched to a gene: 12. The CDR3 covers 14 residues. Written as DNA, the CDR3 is TGCAGCGGCGCAATGGGGACAGGCTCGTACGAGCAGTACTTG. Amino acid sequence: CSGAMGTGSYEQYL.

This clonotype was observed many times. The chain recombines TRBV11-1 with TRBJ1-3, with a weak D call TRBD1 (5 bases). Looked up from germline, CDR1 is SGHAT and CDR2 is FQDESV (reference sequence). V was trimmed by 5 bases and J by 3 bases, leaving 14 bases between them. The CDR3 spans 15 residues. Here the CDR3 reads CASSRGTHDGNTIYF. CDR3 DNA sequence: TGTGCCAGCAGCCGTGGGACGCACGATGGAAACACCATATATTTT.

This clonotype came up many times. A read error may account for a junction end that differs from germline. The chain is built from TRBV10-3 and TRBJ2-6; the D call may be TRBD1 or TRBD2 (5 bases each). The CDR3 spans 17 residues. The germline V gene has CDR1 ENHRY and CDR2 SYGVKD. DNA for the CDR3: TGTGCCATCAGTGAACAAGAGGGGCTCTCTGGGGCCAACGGCCTGACTTTC. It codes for CAISEQEGLSGANGLTF.

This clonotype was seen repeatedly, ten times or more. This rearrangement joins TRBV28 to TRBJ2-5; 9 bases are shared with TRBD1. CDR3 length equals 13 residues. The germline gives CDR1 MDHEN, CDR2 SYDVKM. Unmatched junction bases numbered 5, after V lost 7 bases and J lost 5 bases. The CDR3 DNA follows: TGTGCCAGCACGGGGACAGGGAGGGAGACCCAGTACTTC. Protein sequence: CASTGTGRETQYF. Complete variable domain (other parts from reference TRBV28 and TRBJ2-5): DVKVTQSSRYLVKRTGEKVFLECVQDMDHENMFWYRQDPGLGLRLIYFSYDVKMKEKGDIPEGYSVSREKKERFSLILESASTNQTSMYLCASTGTGRETQYFGPGTRLLVL.

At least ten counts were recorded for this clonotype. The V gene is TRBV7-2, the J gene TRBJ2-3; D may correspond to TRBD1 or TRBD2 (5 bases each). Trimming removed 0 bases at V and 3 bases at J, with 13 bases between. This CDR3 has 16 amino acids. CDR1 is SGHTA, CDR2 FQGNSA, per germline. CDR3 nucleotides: TGTGCCAGCAGCTTAGCGGGGGAAGGCGGTACAGATACGCAGTATTTT. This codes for CASSLAGEGGTDTQYF.

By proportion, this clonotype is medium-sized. The CDR3 bases are TGTGCCACCAATAGCGGGAGTGAGGACACCGGGGAGCTGTTTTTT. As protein: CATNSGSEDTGELFF. The chain employs TRBV24-1 and TRBJ2-2; 9 bases match TRBD2. With 8 bases clipped from V and 3 bases from J, the junction kept 6 bases outside the gene matches. In germline, CDR1 is KGHDR, CDR2 SFDVKD. The CDR3 runs 15 residues.

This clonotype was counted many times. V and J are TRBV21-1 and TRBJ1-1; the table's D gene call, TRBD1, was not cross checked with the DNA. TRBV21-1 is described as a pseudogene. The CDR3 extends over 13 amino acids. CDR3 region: CASGYRGYTEAFF. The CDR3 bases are TGTGCCAGCGGATACAGGGGGTACACTGAAGCTTTCTTT.

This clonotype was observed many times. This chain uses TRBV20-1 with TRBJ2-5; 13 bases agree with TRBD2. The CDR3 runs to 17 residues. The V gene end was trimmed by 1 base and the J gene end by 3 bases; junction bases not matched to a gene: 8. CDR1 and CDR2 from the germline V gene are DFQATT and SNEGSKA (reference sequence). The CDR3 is CSARGQLAGGPKETQYF. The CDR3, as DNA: TGCAGTGCTAGAGGACAACTAGCGGGAGGGCCAAAAGAGACCCAGTACTTC.